Listed below are T cell receptor beta chains from one sample, sequenced in a study of T cell repertoires in cytomegalovirus infection. TCRdb re-derived calls from the reads in MiXCR, one entry per CDR3 protein. Here the sample spans under 200,000 distinct CDR3 sequences, roughly 9.8% being singletons. The sample taken for sequencing was PBMCs. The source is a human donor in good health (CMV status not recorded). Some clones in this sample may be carry-over from other donors' samples. Both conserved end residues are part of each CDR3. The D gene is left open where the match is weak. The size of a clone is reported for some rows only, either as once, few or many, or as a class for expanded clones.

13	TRBD2	many	TRBV7-2	TRBJ2-1	CASSSGIGNEQFF	TGTGCCAGTTCTAGCGGGATCGGGAATGAGCAGTTCTTC
17	.	many	TRBV28	TRBJ2-2	CASSLFRLGGSTGELFF	TGTGCCAGCAGTTTATTCCGGCTAGGGGGATCCACCGGGGAGCTGTTTTTT
13	.	many	TRBV20-1	TRBJ1-6	CSAKGVYNSPLHF	TGCAGTGCTAAAGGGGTCTATAATTCACCCCTCCACTTT
16	TRBD1	.	TRBV15	TRBJ2-5	CATSRGQDRGGETQYF	TGTGCCACCAGCAGGGGCCAGGACAGGGGCGGGGAGACCCAGTACTTC
17	.	.	TRBV6-1	TRBJ2-1	CATNRLQGIGSYNEQFF	TGTGCCACCAACCGACTGCAGGGGATCGGGTCCTACAATGAGCAGTTCTTC
12	.	many	TRBV7-8	TRBJ1-1	CASSLAGAEAFF	TGTGCCAGCAGCTTAGCGGGGGCCGAAGCTTTCTTT
16	.	few	TRBV27	TRBJ2-7	CASRSLTSLVPYEQYF	TGTGCCAGCAGATCGCTGACTAGTTTAGTTCCCTACGAGCAGTACTTC
15	.	.	TRBV7-8	TRBJ2-1	CASGARGSHGGEQFF	TGTGCCAGCGGGGCGCGGGGCAGTCACGGCGGTGAGCAGTTCTTC
13	.	many	TRBV20-1	TRBJ2-2	CSATGAPSGELFF	TGCAGTGCTACCGGGGCTCCATCAGGGGAGCTGTTTTTT
15	.	.	TRBV20-1	TRBJ1-1	CSASGSGGSNTEAFF	TGCAGTGCTAGCGGTTCGGGGGGCTCGAACACTGAAGCTTTCTTT
21	TRBD2	.	TRBV19	TRBJ2-1	CASSPDGGLAGVLGRYNEQFF	TGTGCCAGTAGTCCCGATGGGGGACTAGCGGGAGTTCTGGGAAGATACAATGAGCAGTTCTTC
16	TRBD1	many	TRBV12-3/TRBV12-4	TRBJ2-2	CASSFEGGQGTGELFF	TGTGCCAGCAGTTTCGAGGGGGGACAGGGCACCGGGGAGCTGTTTTTT
13	.	few	TRBV29-1	TRBJ2-3	CSVGVELADTQYF	TGCAGCGTTGGAGTAGAGTTGGCAGATACGCAGTATTTT